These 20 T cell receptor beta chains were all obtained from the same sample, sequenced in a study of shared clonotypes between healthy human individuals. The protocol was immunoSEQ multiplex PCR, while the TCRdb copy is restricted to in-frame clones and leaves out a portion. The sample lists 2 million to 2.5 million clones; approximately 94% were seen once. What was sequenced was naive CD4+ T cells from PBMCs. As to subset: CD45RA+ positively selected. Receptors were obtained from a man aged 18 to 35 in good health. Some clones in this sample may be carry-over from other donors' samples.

CDR3 sequence: CASSPIRADLKYF. The CDR3 coding sequence is TGCGCCAGCAGCCCAATACGGGCGGACCTGAAGTACTTC. This chain joins TRBV5-1 and TRBJ2-7, with unresolved D. This CDR3 comprises 13 residues. The germline V gene has CDR1 SGHRS and CDR2 YFSETQ. Trimming pared 4 bases from V and 11 bases from J, leaving 19 bases between.

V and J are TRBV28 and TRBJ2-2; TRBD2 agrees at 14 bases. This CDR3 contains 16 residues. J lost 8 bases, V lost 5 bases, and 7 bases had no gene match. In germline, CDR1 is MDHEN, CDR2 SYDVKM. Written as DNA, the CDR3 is TGTGCCAGCAGTCTCCCGGGACTAGCGGGAGTGGGGGAGCTGTTTTTT. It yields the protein CASSLPGLAGVGELFF.

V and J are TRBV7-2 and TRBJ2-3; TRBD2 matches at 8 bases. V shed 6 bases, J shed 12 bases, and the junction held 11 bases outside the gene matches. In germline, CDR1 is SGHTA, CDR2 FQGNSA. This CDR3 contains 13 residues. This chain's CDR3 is CASSKRPSGSQYF. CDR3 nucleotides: TGTGCCAGCAGTAAAAGACCAAGCGGGAGCCAGTATTTT.

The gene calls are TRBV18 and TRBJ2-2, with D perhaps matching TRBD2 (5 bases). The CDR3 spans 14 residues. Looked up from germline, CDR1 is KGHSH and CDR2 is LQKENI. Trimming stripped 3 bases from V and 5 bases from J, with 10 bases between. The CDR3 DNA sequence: TGTGCCAGCTCACCTTCGACGGGGACCGGGGAGCTGTTTTTT. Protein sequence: CASSPSTGTGELFF.

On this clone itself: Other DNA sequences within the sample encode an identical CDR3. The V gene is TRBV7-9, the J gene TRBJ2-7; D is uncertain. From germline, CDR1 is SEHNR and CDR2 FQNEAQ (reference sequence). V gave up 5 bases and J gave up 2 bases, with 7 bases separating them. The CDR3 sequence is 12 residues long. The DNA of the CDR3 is TGTGCCAGCAGCCCCTCTACCTACGAGCAGTACTTC. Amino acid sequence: CASSPSTYEQYF.

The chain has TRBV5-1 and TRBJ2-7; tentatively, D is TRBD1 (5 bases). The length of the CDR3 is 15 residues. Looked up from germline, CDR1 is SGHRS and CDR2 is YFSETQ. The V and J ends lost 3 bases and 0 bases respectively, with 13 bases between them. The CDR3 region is CASSSKGPPSYEQYF. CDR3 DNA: TGCGCCAGCAGCTCGAAGGGGCCTCCCTCCTACGAGCAGTACTTC.

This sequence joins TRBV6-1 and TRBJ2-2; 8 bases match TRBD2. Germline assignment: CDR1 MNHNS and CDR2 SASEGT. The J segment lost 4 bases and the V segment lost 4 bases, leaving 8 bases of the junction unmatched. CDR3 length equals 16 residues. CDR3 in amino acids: CASSARAGEGTGELFF. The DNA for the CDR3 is TGTGCCAGCAGTGCGAGAGCGGGAGAGGGCACCGGGGAGCTGTTTTTT.

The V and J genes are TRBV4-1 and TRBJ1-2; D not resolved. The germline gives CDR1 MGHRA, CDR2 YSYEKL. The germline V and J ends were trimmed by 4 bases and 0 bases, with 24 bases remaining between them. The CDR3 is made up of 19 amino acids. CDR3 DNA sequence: TGCGCCAGCAGCCTATTCCCCGCACAGAGAACGGGCTCTAACTATGGCTACACCTTC. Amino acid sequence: CASSLFPAQRTGSNYGYTF.

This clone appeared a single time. This chain's CDR3 is CASSLATTGGYNEQFF. CDR3 coding DNA: TGCGCCAGCAGCTTGGCCACAACCGGGGGGTACAATGAGCAGTTCTTC. V gene TRBV5-1 combines with J gene TRBJ2-1; 7 nucleotides match TRBD2. This CDR3 comprises 16 residues. Trimming at V came to 0 bases and at J to 4 bases, leaving 7 bases not matched to a gene. Germline V gene sequence: CDR1 SGHRS, CDR2 YFSETQ.

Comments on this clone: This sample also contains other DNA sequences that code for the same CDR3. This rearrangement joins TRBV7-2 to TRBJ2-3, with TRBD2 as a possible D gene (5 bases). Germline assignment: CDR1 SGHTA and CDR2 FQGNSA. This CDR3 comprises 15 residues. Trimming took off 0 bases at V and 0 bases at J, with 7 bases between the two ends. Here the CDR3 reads CASSLAPGSTDTQYF. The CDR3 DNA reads TGTGCCAGCAGCTTAGCTCCGGGGAGCACAGATACGCAGTATTTT.

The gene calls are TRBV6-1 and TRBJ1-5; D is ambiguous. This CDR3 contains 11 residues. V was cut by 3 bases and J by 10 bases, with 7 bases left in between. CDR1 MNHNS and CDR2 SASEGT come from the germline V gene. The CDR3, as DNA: TGTGCCAGCAGTGACCCGGGTCCCCAGCATTTT. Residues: CASSDPGPQHF.

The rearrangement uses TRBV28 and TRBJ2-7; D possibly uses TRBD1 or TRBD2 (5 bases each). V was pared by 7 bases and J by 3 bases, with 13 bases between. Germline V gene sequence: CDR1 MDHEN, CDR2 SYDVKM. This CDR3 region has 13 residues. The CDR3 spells CASTSGLVYEQYF. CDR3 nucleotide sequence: TGTGCCAGCACCTCGGGGCTAGTCTACGAGCAGTACTTC.

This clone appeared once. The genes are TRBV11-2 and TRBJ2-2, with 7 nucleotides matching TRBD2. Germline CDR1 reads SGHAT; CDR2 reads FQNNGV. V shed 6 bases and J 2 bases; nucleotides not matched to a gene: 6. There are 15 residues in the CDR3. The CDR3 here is CASRYGTINTGELFF. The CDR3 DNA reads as TGTGCCAGCAGATACGGGACTATTAACACCGGGGAGCTGTTTTTT.

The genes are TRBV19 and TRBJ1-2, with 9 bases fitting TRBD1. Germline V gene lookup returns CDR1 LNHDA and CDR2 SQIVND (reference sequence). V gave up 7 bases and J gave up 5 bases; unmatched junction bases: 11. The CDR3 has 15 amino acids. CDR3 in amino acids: CASTRLRQGDYGYTF. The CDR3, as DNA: TGTGCCAGTACCCGCCTGCGACAGGGGGATTATGGCTACACCTTC.

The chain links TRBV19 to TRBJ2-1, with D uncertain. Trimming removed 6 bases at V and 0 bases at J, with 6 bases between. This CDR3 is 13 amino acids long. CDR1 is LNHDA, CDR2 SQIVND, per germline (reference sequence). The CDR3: CASSGSSYNEQFF. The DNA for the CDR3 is TGTGCCAGTAGCGGAAGCTCCTACAATGAGCAGTTCTTC.

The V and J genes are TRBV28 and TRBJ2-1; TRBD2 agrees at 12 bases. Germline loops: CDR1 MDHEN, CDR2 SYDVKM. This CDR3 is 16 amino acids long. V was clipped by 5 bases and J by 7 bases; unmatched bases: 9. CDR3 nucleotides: TGTGCCAGCAGTACATCGGGACTAGCGGGCAAAAATGAGCAGTTCTTC. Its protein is CASSTSGLAGKNEQFF.

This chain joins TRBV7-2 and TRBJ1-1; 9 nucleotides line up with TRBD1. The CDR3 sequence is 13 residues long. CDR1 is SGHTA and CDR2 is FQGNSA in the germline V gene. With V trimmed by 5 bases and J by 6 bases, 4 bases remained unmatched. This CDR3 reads CASSRDREAEAFF. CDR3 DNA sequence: TGTGCCAGCAGCCGGGACAGGGAGGCTGAAGCTTTCTTT. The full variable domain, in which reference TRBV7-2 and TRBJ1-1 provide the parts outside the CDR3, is GAGVSQSPSNKVTEKGKDVELRCDPISGHTALYWYRQSLGQGLEFLIYFQGNSAPDKSGLPSDRFSAERTGGSVSTLTIQRTQQEDSAVYLCASSRDREAEAFFGQGTRLTVV.

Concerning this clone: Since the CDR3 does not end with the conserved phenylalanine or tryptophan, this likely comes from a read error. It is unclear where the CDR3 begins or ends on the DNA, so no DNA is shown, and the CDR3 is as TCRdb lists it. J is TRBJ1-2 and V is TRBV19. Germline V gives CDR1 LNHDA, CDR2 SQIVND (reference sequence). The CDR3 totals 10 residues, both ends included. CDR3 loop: CASFSFQGTA.

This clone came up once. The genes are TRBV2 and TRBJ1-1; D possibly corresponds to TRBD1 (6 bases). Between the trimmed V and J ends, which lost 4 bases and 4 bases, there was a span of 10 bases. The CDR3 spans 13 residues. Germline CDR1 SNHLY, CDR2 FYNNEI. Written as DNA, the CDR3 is TGTGCCAGCAGTGGACAGGCGTCCACTGAAGCTTTCTTT. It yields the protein CASSGQASTEAFF.

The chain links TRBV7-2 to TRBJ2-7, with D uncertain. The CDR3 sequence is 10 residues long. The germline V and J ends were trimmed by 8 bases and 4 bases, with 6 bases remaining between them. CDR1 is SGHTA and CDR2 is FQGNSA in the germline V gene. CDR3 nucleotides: TGTGCCAGCGACGTTTACGAGCAGTACTTC. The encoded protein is CASDVYEQYF.